The sequence of this T cell receptor beta chain was determined in a study of blood T cell repertoires in COVID-19. In the authors' methods: The authors estimated nucleated cell counts from reference gene primer amplification. Produced via immunoSEQ multiplex PCR; TCRdb's table is partial and in-frame only. V and J calls and clone size are those listed in that table; D and trimming were worked out from the DNA. The data hold under 300,000 clones, with roughly 89% observed a single time. The TCR was taken from a woman in her thirties or forties who had recovered from COVID-19. The sequencing input was peripheral blood.

The CDR3 protein is CASSPDRAGDEQFF. The CDR3, as DNA: TGCGCCAGCAGCCCGGACAGGGCCGGCGATGAGCAGTTCTTC. The V call is TRBV5-1, the J call TRBJ2-1; 8 bases fit TRBD1. J lost 8 bases, V lost 4 bases, and 8 bases had no gene match. The germline gives CDR1 SGHRS, CDR2 YFSETQ. This CDR3 has 14 residues.